The 20 T cell receptor beta chains given below trace back to one sample, sequenced in a study of blood T cell repertoires in COVID-19. TCRdb's table, derived via immunoSEQ multiplex PCR, lists solely in-frame clones and lacks some. The data show about 320,000 clones, about 85% seen once. Sequencing was performed on PBMCs or T cells enriched from blood (not recorded which). Receptors were obtained from a woman aged 25 to 39 who had been exposed to COVID-19.

The J gene is TRBJ2-1, the V gene TRBV11-2; D is unclear. Trimming shortened V by 5 bases and J by 3 bases, and 14 bases separated the two germline ends. CDR1 is SGHAT, CDR2 FQNNGV, per germline. This CDR3 is 15 amino acids long. The CDR3 nucleotides are TGTGCCAGCAGCCCCGAACCAGCGCGCTACAATGAGCAGTTCTTC. It yields the protein CASSPEPARYNEQFF.

The genes are TRBV27 and TRBJ1-1; TRBD1 matches at 8 bases. V shed 9 bases, J shed 4 bases, and the junction held 13 bases outside the gene matches. Germline values: CDR1 MNHEY, CDR2 SMNVEV (reference sequence). This CDR3 has 15 residues. Here the CDR3 reads CASSRGQGARTEAFF. The CDR3 DNA is TGTGCCAGTTCTCGTGGTCAGGGGGCCCGCACTGAAGCTTTCTTT.

The CDR3 DNA reads TGCGCCAGCAGCTTGGACAGGGCGAGCAATGAAAAACTGTTTTTT. The encoded protein is CASSLDRASNEKLFF. The chain carries TRBV5-1 and TRBJ1-4; D may be TRBD1 (6 bases). The CDR3 runs to 15 residues. Trimming shortened V by 0 bases and J by 5 bases, and 11 bases separated the two germline ends. Germline CDR1 and CDR2: SGHRS and YFSETQ.

This sequence joins TRBV9 and TRBJ1-1; 8 bases agree with TRBD1. Looked up from germline, CDR1 is SGDLS and CDR2 is YYNGEE. The CDR3 is 14 amino acids. The ends lost 1 base at V and 5 bases at J; junction bases unmatched: 4. The CDR3 nucleotides read TGTGCCAGCAGCGTACTTACAGGGGGGACTGAAGCTTTCTTT. Translating it yields CASSVLTGGTEAFF.

This clone has a single count. The J gene is TRBJ2-5, the V gene TRBV18, with 8 bases identical to TRBD1. The CDR3 has 16 amino acids. V lost 6 bases, J lost 1 base, and 10 bases stayed unmatched. CDR1 is KGHSH, CDR2 LQKENI, per germline. The CDR3 nucleotides are TGTGCCAGCTCCCCGGGCGACAGGGGATTCCAAGAGACCCAGTACTTC. It encodes CASSPGDRGFQETQYF. Together with reference TRBV18 and TRBJ2-5, the CDR3 gives the full variable domain: NAGVMQNPRHLVRRRGQEARLRCSPMKGHSHVYWYRQLPEEGLKFMVYLQKENIIDESGMPKERFSAEFPKEGPSILRIQQVVRGDSAAYFCASSPGDRGFQETQYFGPGTRLLVL.

The chain recombines TRBV5-1 with TRBJ2-2; perhaps TRBD2 as D (5 bases). The ends were cut back, 0 bases at V and 7 bases at J, with 7 bases in the middle. The CDR3 spans 13 residues. CDR1 and CDR2 (germline): SGHRS, YFSETQ. The CDR3 is CASSLVGSGELFF. The CDR3 nucleotides are TGCGCCAGCAGCTTGGTAGGGAGCGGGGAGCTGTTTTTT.

The genes are TRBV19 and TRBJ1-1; possibly TRBD1 for D (6 bases). Germline V gives CDR1 LNHDA, CDR2 SQIVND (reference sequence). V was cut by 7 bases and J by 7 bases, with 19 bases left in between. The CDR3 runs to 14 residues. CDR3 sequence reads: CASKVGQQGYEAFF. The CDR3, as DNA: TGTGCCAGTAAAGTAGGCCAACAGGGATATGAAGCTTTCTTT.

This rearrangement joins TRBV6-5 to TRBJ2-7; 7 bases align to TRBD1. This CDR3 is 14 amino acids long. Germline V gives CDR1 MNHEY, CDR2 SVGAGI. The V segment lost 5 bases and the J segment 4 bases; nucleotides outside the gene matches: 8. This CDR3 reads CASSPPTGRYEQYF. CDR3 coding DNA: TGTGCCAGCAGTCCCCCGACAGGGCGGTACGAGCAGTACTTC.

The rearrangement uses TRBV18 and TRBJ2-1; 9 bases map to TRBD2. Germline V gene sequence: CDR1 KGHSH, CDR2 LQKENI. J was trimmed by 7 bases and V by 3 bases; bases with no gene match: 4. The CDR3 consists of 14 residues. The CDR3 reads CASSPGLAENEQFF. The CDR3 DNA reads as TGTGCCAGCTCACCGGGACTAGCCGAGAATGAGCAGTTCTTC.

The chain is built from TRBV15 and TRBJ2-7; 10 nucleotides align to TRBD2. Germline-derived CDR1 and CDR2 are LNHNV and YYDKDF (reference sequence). This CDR3 spans 16 amino acids. The ends lost 0 bases at V and 4 bases at J; junction bases unmatched: 6. CDR3 in DNA: TGTGCCACCAGCAGAGATCTAGCGGGGGTTATATACGAGCAGTACTTC. It translates to CATSRDLAGVIYEQYF.

This chain uses TRBV12-3 or TRBV12-4 with TRBJ1-5; D is ambiguous. The CDR3 spans 13 residues. V was clipped by 3 bases and J by 6 bases, with 9 bases between them. The CDR3 sequence: CASSLNGVQPQHF. The DNA for the CDR3 is TGTGCCAGCAGTTTGAACGGGGTTCAGCCCCAGCATTTT.

The V gene is TRBV14, the J gene TRBJ1-2; tentatively, D is TRBD1 (6 bases). There are 14 residues in the CDR3. Trimming pared 1 base from V and 6 bases from J, leaving 12 bases between. Germline values: CDR1 SGHDN, CDR2 FVKESK. The CDR3 region is CASSQGGTPDGYTF. In DNA, the CDR3 is TGTGCCAGCAGCCAAGGGGGGACACCGGATGGCTACACCTTC.

The chain recombines TRBV24-1 with TRBJ2-7, with 8 positions matching TRBD1. J lost 8 bases, V lost 5 bases, and 7 bases had no gene match. This CDR3 spans 13 amino acids. In germline, CDR1 is KGHDR, CDR2 SFDVKD. CDR3 in DNA: TGTGCCACCAGTGTTGCGGACAGGGATAAGCAGTACTTC. This gives the protein CATSVADRDKQYF.

The chain recombines TRBV27 with TRBJ2-1, with D possibly being TRBD2 (7 bases). This CDR3 spans 14 amino acids. V lost 8 bases to trimming and J lost 4 bases, with 15 bases between them. Germline CDR1 reads MNHEY; CDR2 reads SMNVEV (reference sequence). CDR3 residues: CASWGGAFYNEQFF. CDR3 bases: TGTGCCAGCTGGGGGGGGGCCTTTTACAATGAGCAGTTCTTC.

The chain uses TRBV6-8 and TRBJ2-4; D may be TRBD1 (6 bases). The CDR3 sequence is 14 residues long. Germline CDR1 and CDR2: MNHGY and SAAAGT. The V end lost 8 bases, the J end lost 8 bases, and 19 bases lay between the germline ends. CDR3 nucleotides: TGTGCCAGCCCATGGACAGTCCGGGGAGACATTCAGTACTTC. It yields the protein CASPWTVRGDIQYF.

The chain joins TRBV6-5 to TRBJ1-5; 7 bases align to TRBD1. The germline CDR1 and CDR2 sequences are MNHEY and SVGAGI. The V gene end was trimmed by 6 bases and the J gene end by 3 bases; junction bases not matched to a gene: 5. The CDR3 is made up of 14 amino acids. CDR3: CASRTGRNNQPQHF. DNA of the CDR3: TGTGCCAGCAGGACAGGGAGGAACAATCAGCCCCAGCATTTT.

This chain uses TRBV6-6 with TRBJ2-5, with TRBD2 matching 7 bases. Germline-derived CDR1 and CDR2 are MNHNY and SVGAGI (reference sequence). This CDR3 is 15 amino acids long. J lost 1 base, V lost 5 bases, and 7 bases had no gene match. CDR3 loop: CASSDRDYLQETQYF. DNA of the CDR3: TGTGCCAGCAGTGACCGGGACTACCTCCAAGAGACCCAGTACTTC.

The chain combines TRBV30 with TRBJ2-5; TRBD1 is a possible D gene (5 bases). Germline lookup yields CDR1 GTSNPN and CDR2 SVGIG (reference sequence). This CDR3 has 13 amino acids. Between the trimmed V and J ends, which lost 4 bases and 4 bases, there was a span of 13 bases. Here the CDR3 reads CAWTPRVRETQYF. The CDR3 region has the DNA TGTGCCTGGACCCCCAGGGTTAGAGAGACCCAGTACTTC.

V usage is TRBV15 and J usage is TRBJ2-3; D not resolved. Trimming stripped 0 bases from V and 1 base from J, with 17 bases between. Germline lookup yields CDR1 LNHNV and CDR2 YYDKDF (reference sequence). The CDR3 totals 18 residues. The CDR3 loop is CATSREIGRQVRTDTQYF. DNA of the CDR3: TGTGCCACCAGCAGAGAAATAGGTCGTCAGGTGCGCACAGATACGCAGTATTTT.

The chain has TRBV6-1 and TRBJ2-7; D may be TRBD1 (5 bases). From germline, CDR1 is MNHNS and CDR2 SASEGT. Trimming removed 2 bases from V and 7 bases from J, with 15 bases in between. The CDR3 runs 14 residues. The CDR3 sequence: CASSEFWTPSEQYF. Written as DNA, the CDR3 is TGTGCCAGCAGTGAATTTTGGACACCGAGTGAGCAGTACTTC.